This TCR beta chain was documented in a study of cytomegalovirus exposure and HLA in healthy donors. Whole-study results and caveats: Cytomegalovirus-associated status was assigned to about 150 TCR beta chains. Based on reports, TCR beta sequences accurately predicted HLA-A and HLA-B alleles for most subjects. A later analysis associated some 16,000 TCR beta sequences with HLA alleles at a 0.05 false discovery rate.

A remark on this clone: Its antigen is still unknown.

In nominal health when sampled, donors likely had unrecorded immune exposures nonetheless. This CDR3 contains 17 residues. Trimming pared 0 bases from V and 1 base from J, leaving 12 bases between. The V gene's germline CDR1 is MGHDK and CDR2 SYGVNS. The PCR had 60 Vbeta and 13 Jbeta primers. Sequencing was performed with immunoSEQ multiplex PCR; in TCRdb, only in-frame clones are kept and a portion is missing. The sample carries 130,000 to 150,000 clones, 73% recorded once. This TCR was recovered from a woman between 40 and 55 years old in good health and CMV-seronegative. This chain uses TRBV25-1 with TRBJ2-2; no firm D call. Specimen: PBMCs. The CDR3 DNA sequence: TGTGCCAGCAGTGAATATAAGCATCCAGGGAACACCGGGGAGCTGTTTTTT. This gives the protein CASSEYKHPGNTGELFF.